This T cell receptor (beta chain) was identified in a study of Ad26.COV2.S vaccination and SARS-CoV-2 variants. The data were produced by immunoSEQ multiplex PCR, yet TCRdb's version contains in-frame clones alone and is incomplete. Found here are about 420,000 clones, around 87% of them singletons; the top ten hold roughly 4%. Per germline, CDR1 SGHAT and CDR2 FQNNGV. V dropped 5 bases and J dropped 1 base, with 14 bases sitting between them. The CDR3 consists of 15 residues. The treatment is: roughly 19 received Ad26.COV2.S at low or high dose, single or two shots; 5 received placebo; per-sample allocation not given. All samples were drawn on day 63, counting from the first vaccine or placebo injection. This clone was observed once.

The specimen comprised peripheral blood, sampled in a trial of Ad26.COV2.S vaccine versus placebo. This TCR was recovered from a person aged 18-65 years who received the Ad26.COV2.S COVID-19 vaccine or a placebo. V and J are TRBV11-2 and TRBJ2-5; D uncertain. The CDR3 here is CASSPSPGSQETQYF. For the CDR3, the DNA is TGTGCCAGCAGCCCCTCCCCGGGCAGCCAAGAGACCCAGTACTTC.